The source of this TCR beta chain is a study of T cells in Graves' hyperthyroidism and ophthalmopathy. General study findings and limits: Most clonotypes expanded in the thyroid (above 0.001) were also present in blood. A 13 V-J model separated ophthalmopathy from stable hyperthyroidism.

Template material for amplifying TCR beta CDR3 regions consisted of RNA transcripts. With the HTBI primer set, the TCR CDR3 went through a first round of RT-PCR. TCRdb called the multiplex PCR reads again in MiXCR, with one record for every CDR3 protein. In the table there are about 740,000 distinct CDR3 sequences, 11% to 15% of which are singletons. Turning to this clonotype: Its target is unknown.

V was pared by 5 bases and J by 0 bases, with 17 bases between. Germline values: CDR1 SEHNR, CDR2 FQNEAQ (reference sequence). This CDR3 has 17 amino acids. Patients aged 18 to 65 had newly diagnosed hyperthyroidism lasting under 2 months. Clinical symptoms, serum thyroxine, TRAb, thyroid ultrasound and orbital computed tomography established diagnosis. The source is a woman aged 18-29 years with Graves' hyperthyroidism. The sequenced sample was blood. The rearrangement links TRBV7-9 to TRBJ2-1, with D possibly TRBD2 on 6 matching bases. The DNA for the CDR3 is TGTGCCAGCAGCCCGAGGGTCGGGGGAAGCTCCTACAATGAGCAGTTCTTC. This sequence encodes CASSPRVGGSSYNEQFF.